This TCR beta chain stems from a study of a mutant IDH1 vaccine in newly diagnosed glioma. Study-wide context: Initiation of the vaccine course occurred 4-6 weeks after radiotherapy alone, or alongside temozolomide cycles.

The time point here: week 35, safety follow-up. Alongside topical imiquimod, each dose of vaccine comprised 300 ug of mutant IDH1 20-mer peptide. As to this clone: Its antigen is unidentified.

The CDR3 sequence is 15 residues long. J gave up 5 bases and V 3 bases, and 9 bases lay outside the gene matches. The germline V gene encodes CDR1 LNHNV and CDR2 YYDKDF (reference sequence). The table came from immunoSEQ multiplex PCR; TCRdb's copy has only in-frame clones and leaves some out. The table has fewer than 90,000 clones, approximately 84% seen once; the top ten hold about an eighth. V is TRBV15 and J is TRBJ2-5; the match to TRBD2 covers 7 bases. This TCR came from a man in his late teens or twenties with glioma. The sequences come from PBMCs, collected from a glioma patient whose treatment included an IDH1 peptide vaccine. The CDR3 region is CATSSLAGARETQYF. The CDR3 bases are TGTGCCACCAGCAGTCTGGCGGGAGCCCGGGAGACCCAGTACTTC.